This TCR beta chain was profiled in a study of patients and donors after allogeneic stem cell transplantation. This clonotype was found a few times. TCRdb fed the RT-PCR reads into MiXCR, producing one record per CDR3 protein. The table lists about 200,000 distinct CDR3 sequences, 35% to 50% of them singletons. The sample taken for sequencing was blood, either unsorted or a sorted T cell fraction (not recorded which). This TCR came from a human donor who was either an allogeneic HSCT recipient or a stem cell or donor lymphocyte infusion donor (not recorded which). It is not recorded whose cells these are; they may come from a transplant donor.

The CDR3 coding sequence is TGTGCCAGCAGTTTAGGACAGGCCGTTGAAGCTTTCTTT. Translation: CASSLGQAVEAFF. V and J are TRBV12-3 or TRBV12-4 and TRBJ1-1; tentatively, D is TRBD1 (6 bases). V shed 1 base and J shed 7 bases, with 10 bases lying between them. The CDR3 has 13 amino acids.